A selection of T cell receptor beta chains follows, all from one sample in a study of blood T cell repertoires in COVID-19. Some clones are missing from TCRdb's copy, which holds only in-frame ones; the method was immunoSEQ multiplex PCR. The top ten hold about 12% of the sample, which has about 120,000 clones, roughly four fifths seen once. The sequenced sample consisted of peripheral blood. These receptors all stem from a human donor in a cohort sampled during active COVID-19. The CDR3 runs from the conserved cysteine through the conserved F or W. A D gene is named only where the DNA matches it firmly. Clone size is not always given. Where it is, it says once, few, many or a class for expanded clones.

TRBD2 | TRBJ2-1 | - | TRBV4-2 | CASSQAGAGGLSEQFF | TGTGCCAGCAGCCAGGCGGGAGCGGGGGGGCTTAGTGAGCAGTTCTTC
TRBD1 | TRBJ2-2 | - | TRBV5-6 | CASSTGGLTGELFF | TGTGCCAGCAGCACAGGGGGCCTCACCGGGGAGCTGTTTTTT
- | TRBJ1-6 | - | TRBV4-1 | CASSQGRFAGLYNSPLHF | TGCGCCAGCAGCCAAGGTCGCTTTGCGGGCCTATATAATTCACCCCTCCACTTT
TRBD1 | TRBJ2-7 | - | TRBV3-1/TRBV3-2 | CASSQEGQVRFYEQYF | TGTGCCAGCAGCCAAGAAGGACAGGTGAGATTCTACGAGCAGTACTTC
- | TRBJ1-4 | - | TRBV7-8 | CASSPRRQNEKLFF | TGTGCCAGCAGCCCCAGGCGCCAGAATGAAAAACTGTTTTTT
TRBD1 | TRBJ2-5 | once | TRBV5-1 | CASSWTPTGTGETQYF | TGCGCCAGCAGCTGGACACCGACAGGGACGGGAGAGACCCAGTACTTC
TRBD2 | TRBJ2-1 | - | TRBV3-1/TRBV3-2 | CASSPGGSEQFF | TGTGCCAGCAGCCCAGGCGGGAGTGAGCAGTTCTTC
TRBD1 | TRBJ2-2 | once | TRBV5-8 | CASRRQGARTGELFF | TGTGCCAGCAGAAGACAGGGGGCTCGGACCGGGGAGCTGTTTTTT
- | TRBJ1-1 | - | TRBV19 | CASSGSEAFF | TGTGCCAGTTCGGGGTCTGAAGCTTTCTTT
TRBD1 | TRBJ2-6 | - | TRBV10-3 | CAISESAQGAGANVLTF | TGTGCCATCAGTGAGTCTGCCCAGGGGGCTGGGGCCAACGTCCTGACTTTC
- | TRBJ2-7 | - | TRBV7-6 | CASSLAGDHSYEQYF | TGTGCCAGCAGCTTAGCTGGAGACCACTCCTACGAGCAGTACTTC
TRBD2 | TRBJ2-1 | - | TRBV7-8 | CASSLVAGGNYNEQFF | TGTGCCAGCAGCTTAGTTGCGGGGGGGAATTACAATGAGCAGTTCTTC
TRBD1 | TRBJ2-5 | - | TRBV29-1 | CSGGTGAETQYF | TGCAGCGGTGGGACAGGGGCGGAGACCCAGTACTTC
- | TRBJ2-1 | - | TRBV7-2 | CASSLELVRNEQFF | TGTGCCAGCAGCTTAGAACTAGTTCGGAATGAGCAGTTCTTC
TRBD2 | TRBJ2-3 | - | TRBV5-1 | CASSWTSGGVADTQYF | TGCGCCAGCAGCTGGACTAGCGGGGGAGTTGCAGATACGCAGTATTTT
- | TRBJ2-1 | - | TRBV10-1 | CASSDTTTTQFF | TGCGCCAGCAGTGATACAACTACGACGCAGTTCTTC
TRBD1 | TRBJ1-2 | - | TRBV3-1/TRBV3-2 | CASSQEGTGGYGYTF | TGTGCCAGCAGCCAAGAGGGGACAGGGGGCTATGGCTACACCTTC
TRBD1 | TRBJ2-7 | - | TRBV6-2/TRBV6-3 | CASSGTGRTYEQYF | TGTGCCAGCAGCGGGACAGGGCGAACGTACGAGCAGTACTTC
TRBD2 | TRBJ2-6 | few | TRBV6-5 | CASGRGPSGANVLTF | TGTGCCAGCGGGAGGGGCCCCTCTGGGGCCAACGTCCTGACTTTC
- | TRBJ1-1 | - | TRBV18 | CASSPTPDRLNTEAFF | TGTGCCAGCTCACCAACTCCGGACAGACTGAACACTGAAGCTTTCTTT
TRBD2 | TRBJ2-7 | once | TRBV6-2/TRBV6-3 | CASSLLQTSAYEQYF | TGTGCCAGCAGCCTCCTACAGACTAGCGCCTACGAGCAGTACTTC
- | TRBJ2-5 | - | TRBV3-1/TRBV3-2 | CASSASPGGRETQYF | TGTGCCAGCAGCGCCAGCCCAGGGGGGAGAGAGACCCAGTACTTC
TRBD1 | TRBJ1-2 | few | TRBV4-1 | CASSPQGTFNYGYTF | TGCGCCAGCAGCCCACAGGGGACCTTTAACTATGGCTACACCTTC
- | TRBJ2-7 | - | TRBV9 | CASSDGLFQNEQYF | TGTGCCAGCAGCGACGGGTTATTTCAGAACGAGCAGTACTTC
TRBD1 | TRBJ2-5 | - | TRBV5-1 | CASSLVGTGTETQYF | TGCGCCAGCAGCTTGGTCGGGACAGGGACCGAGACCCAGTACTTC
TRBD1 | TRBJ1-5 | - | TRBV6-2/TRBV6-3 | CASSHGTGGAGNQPQHF | TGTGCCAGCAGTCACGGGACAGGGGGCGCGGGCAATCAGCCCCAGCATTTT
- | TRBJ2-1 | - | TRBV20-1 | CSASTGSPLEQFF | TGCAGTGCTAGTACGGGGTCCCCGCTTGAGCAGTTCTTC
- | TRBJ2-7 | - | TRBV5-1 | CASSLDGEKYEQYF | TGCGCCAGCAGCTTGGATGGAGAGAAATACGAGCAGTACTTC
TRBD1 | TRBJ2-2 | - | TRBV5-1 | CASSLAGTGNTGELFF | TGCGCCAGCAGCTTGGCCGGGACAGGGAACACCGGGGAGCTGTTTTTT
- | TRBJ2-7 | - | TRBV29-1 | CSVSRGPEQYF | TGCAGCGTTTCCAGGGGACCCGAGCAGTACTTC
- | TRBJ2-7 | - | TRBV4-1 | CASSQEWGPNEQYF | TGCGCCAGCAGCCAAGAGTGGGGCCCGAACGAGCAGTACTTC
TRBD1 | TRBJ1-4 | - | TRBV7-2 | CASSLAPGGFEKLFF | TGTGCCAGCAGCTTAGCGCCAGGGGGCTTCGAAAAACTGTTTTTT
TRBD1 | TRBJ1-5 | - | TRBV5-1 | CASSPGTGGNSNQPQHF | TGCGCCAGCAGCCCAGGGACAGGGGGAAATAGCAATCAGCCCCAGCATTTT
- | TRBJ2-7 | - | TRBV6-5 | CASGTFSYEQYF | TGTGCCAGCGGGACATTTTCCTACGAGCAGTACTTC
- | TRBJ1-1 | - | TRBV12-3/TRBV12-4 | CASRPTSGIEAFF | TGTGCCAGCAGACCTACCTCGGGGATCGAAGCTTTCTTT
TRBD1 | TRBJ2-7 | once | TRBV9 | CASSVATGGYEQYF | TGTGCCAGCAGCGTAGCTACAGGGGGCTACGAGCAGTACTTC
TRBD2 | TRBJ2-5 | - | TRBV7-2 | CASSLSSGGSGGPGETQYF | TGTGCCAGCAGCTTATCCTCCGGGGGTAGCGGGGGGCCGGGAGAGACCCAGTACTTC
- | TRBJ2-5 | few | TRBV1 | CTSSARCIPETQYF | TGCACCAGCAGCGCCCGGTGCATCCCGGAGACCCAGTACTTC
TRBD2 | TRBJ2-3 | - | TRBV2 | CASSGLAGDSTDTQYF | TGTGCCAGCAGTGGACTAGCGGGGGATAGCACAGATACGCAGTATTTT
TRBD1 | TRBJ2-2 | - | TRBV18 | CASSPLRGQNTGELFF | TGTGCCAGCTCACCATTAAGGGGGCAAAACACCGGGGAGCTGTTTTTT
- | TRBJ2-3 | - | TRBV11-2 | CASSLIPGVSTDTQYF | TGTGCCAGCAGCTTAATCCCAGGGGTTAGCACAGATACGCAGTATTTT
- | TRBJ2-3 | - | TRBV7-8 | CASSLTTSPINNTQYF | TGTGCCAGCAGCTTAACAACTAGCCCCATTAATAATACGCAGTATTTT
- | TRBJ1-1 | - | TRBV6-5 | CASTDIGNTEAFF | TGTGCCAGCACCGACATCGGGAACACTGAAGCTTTCTTT
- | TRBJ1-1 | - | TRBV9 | CASSVGATGPNTEAFF | TGTGCCAGCAGCGTAGGGGCGACAGGACCGAACACTGAAGCTTTCTTT
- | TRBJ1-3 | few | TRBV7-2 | CASSLKGGTGNTIYF | TGTGCCAGCAGCTTAAAGGGAGGAACTGGAAACACCATATATTTT
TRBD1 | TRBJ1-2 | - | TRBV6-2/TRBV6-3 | CASSYSPWTGRNYGYTF | TGTGCCAGCAGTTACTCACCCTGGACAGGCCGAAACTATGGCTACACCTTC